This T cell receptor (beta chain) was sequenced for a study of radiotherapy plus CTLA-4 blockade in lung cancer. Broader study findings: Early clone dynamics of blood T cells, plus interferon-beta, reportedly predicted response best. Expansion in blood of tumor-derived TCR clones was seen after radiotherapy plus ipilimumab.

Sequenced by immunoSEQ multiplex PCR; TCRdb stores in-frame clones only, minus some. The sample carries more than 65,000 clones, roughly four fifths recorded once. Deletions cut 1 base from V and 5 bases from J, with 15 bases between. The CDR3 loop spans 15 amino acids. Germline CDR1 is GTSNPN and CDR2 is SVGIG (reference sequence). About this clone itself: Its antigen is not identified.

Patients in the study, people with chemo-refractory metastatic non-small-cell lung cancer, received focal radiation plus ipilimumab CTLA-4 blockade. The chain employs TRBV30 and TRBJ2-1; possibly TRBD2 for D (7 bases). The source material was peripheral blood, sampled from a patient treated with radiotherapy plus ipilimumab. The TCR was taken from a human donor with non-small cell lung cancer who had stable disease on radiotherapy plus ipilimumab. This chain's CDR3 is CAWSEGGVLNNEQFF. As DNA, the CDR3 is TGTGCCTGGAGTGAGGGGGGGGTACTGAACAATGAGCAGTTCTTC. Supplemented by reference TRBV30 and TRBJ2-1, the full variable domain reads SQTIHQWPATLVQPVGSPLSLECTVEGTSNPNLYWYRQAAGRGLQLLFYSVGIGQISSEVPQNLSASRPQDRQFILSSKKLLLSDSGFYLCAWSEGGVLNNEQFFGPGTRLTVL.